This T cell receptor (beta chain) stems from a study of blood T cell repertoires in COVID-19. Libraries were prepared by immunoSEQ multiplex PCR; TCRdb keeps only in-frame clonotypes and omits some of them. The repertoire includes over 400,000 clones, 70% to 90% of them detected once, and 3.2% sits in the top ten. Germline values: CDR1 LNHDA, CDR2 SQIVND (reference sequence). V shed 6 bases and J shed 2 bases, with 7 bases lying between them. This CDR3 contains 12 residues. This clone has a count of ten or more. This clonotype was sampled from a human donor in a cohort sampled during active COVID-19. This rearrangement joins TRBV19 to TRBJ1-2; possible D gene TRBD1, 5 bases. Input material: peripheral blood. DNA for the CDR3: TGTGCCAGTAGGCAGGGAAACTATGGCTACACCTTC. Protein sequence: CASRQGNYGYTF.